This T cell receptor (beta chain) was retrieved from a study of memory CD4+ T cells and cytomegalovirus serostatus (dated by TCRdb to between 2018 and 2021). With respect to the entire study: The cohort included around 33 healthy adults from Belgium, of whom 9 were CMV seropositive and approximately 25 were CMV seronegative. The study sequenced CD4+ memory TCRbeta repertoires of a Belgian cohort with known cytomegalovirus serostatus to replicate a published TCR-based CMV serostatus classifier. Here is what the overall study found, with its caveats: A median bootstrapped AUC of roughly 0.94 with a 95% CI of 0.76-1.00 was achieved on the Belgian cohort by the original-framework classifier. Of fewer than 200 previously reported CMV-associated TCRbeta sequences, some 67 appeared in the CD4+ memory repertoires, each in one to five individuals. For predicting CMV serostatus, the median bootstrapped AUC was roughly 0.96 using the original framework and around 0.9 using a US-trained random forest. The results were interpreted as suggesting that the CMV-associated TCR signature is mostly present in the CD4+ memory repertoire. Only CD4+CD45RO+ memory cells were sequenced, in contrast to the original study, which included naive and memory CD4+ and CD8+ populations.

Genomic DNA was extracted from sorted cells with the Quick-DNA Microprep Kit. TCRbeta DNA was amplified with the immunoSEQ hsTCRbeta kit following the manufacturer's protocol. TCRbeta libraries were sequenced on an Illumina MiSeq instrument. The original pipeline was this. Following removal of out-of-frame sequences, around 2,300,000 distinct TCRbeta sequences were retained, with an average of roughly 62,000 per individual. Each individual was scored using the number of 150 to 200 previously reported CMV-associated TCRbeta sequences that the individual carried and the total number of productive distinct TCRbeta sequences. A beta-binomial model was reimplemented in Python, and scikit-learn random forests with default parameters were trained on US cohort data. Classifier performance on the Belgian cohort was reported as the median AUC with percentile confidence intervals calculated over 10,000 bootstrap iterations. Not all clones reach the TCRdb copy of this immuneACCESS table, which keeps in-frame sequences only. Checked studies attribute under half of the gap to unresolved V genes and leave the rest unexplained. V, J and clone size derive from that table, while D and trimming were established from the DNA sequence. This sample has under 50,000 clones in its table, and around 82% of those were observed once. The top ten hold more than 0.75% of the sample.

V is cut back by 6 bases and J by 3 bases, with 6 bases in the junction unmatched. CDR1 and CDR2, looked up from the germline V gene, are MRHNA and SNTAGT. The CDR3 runs 14 residues from the cysteine to the phenylalanine. The only DNA kept is the CDR3, 42 bases in frame from the first base. A FACSAria II was used to sort memory CD4+ T cells, defined as single viable CD3+CD4+CD8-CD45RO+ cells. CMV serostatus was determined with a Roche Elecsys assay detecting serum IgG against CMV pp150, pp28, p38 and p52. Once the samples were thawed, total CD4+ T cells were enriched through positive selection using CD4 magnetic microbeads. The samples came from a separate study whose specific focus was interrogating the CD4+ T cell memory repertoire. Peripheral blood mononuclear cells were isolated and cryopreserved according to standard operating procedures, and serum was stored at -80 degrees C. Staining used CD3-PerCP (BW264/56), CD4-APC (RPA-T4), CD45RO-PE (UCHT1) and CD8-Pacific Orange (3B5) antibodies, with Sytox blue excluding non-viable cells.

This clone has just one count. Its specific antigen is unknown. No base qualities exist here, and no much larger clone lies one base off it. The V gene is TRBV6-4 and the J gene is TRBJ1-2; 8 nucleotides in the junction match TRBD1. Sequenced input: memory CD4+ T cells from blood. This sequence originates from an adult in good health and CMV-seronegative. The bases read TGTGCCAGCAGCGAGACAGGGGAGGACTATGGCTACACCTTC. Its translation is CASSETGEDYGYTF.